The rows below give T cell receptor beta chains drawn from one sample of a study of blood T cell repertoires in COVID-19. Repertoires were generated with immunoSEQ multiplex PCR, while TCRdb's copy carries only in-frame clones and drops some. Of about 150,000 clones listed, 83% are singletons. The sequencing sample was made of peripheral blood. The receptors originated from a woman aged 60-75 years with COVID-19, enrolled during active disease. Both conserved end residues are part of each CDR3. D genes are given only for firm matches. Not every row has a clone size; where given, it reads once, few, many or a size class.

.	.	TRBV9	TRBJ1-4	TGTGCCAGCAGCGTAGGGCAGGGTGATGAAAAACTGTTTTTT	CASSVGQGDEKLFF
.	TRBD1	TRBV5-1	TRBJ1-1	TGCGCCAGCAGCTTCGGGACAGGGGCTGAAGCTTTCTTT	CASSFGTGAEAFF
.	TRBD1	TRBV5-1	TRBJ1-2	TGCGCCAGCAGCTTCGACAGGGTGAGTGGCTACACCTTC	CASSFDRVSGYTF
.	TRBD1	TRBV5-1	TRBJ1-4	TGCGCCAGCAGCCAACCTGGGACAGGGGGTGAAAAACTGTTTTTT	CASSQPGTGGEKLFF
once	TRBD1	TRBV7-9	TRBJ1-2	TGTGCCAGCAGCTTAGAGTTTAGGAGGGGGACAGGGGCCCCCTATGGCTACACCTTC	CASSLEFRRGTGAPYGYTF
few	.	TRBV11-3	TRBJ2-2	TGTGCCAGCAGCTTAGCACGGGGGTCCGGGGAGCTGTTTTTT	CASSLARGSGELFF
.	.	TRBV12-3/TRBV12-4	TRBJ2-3	TGTGCCAGCACTCCCGGGAGCGAAGATACGCAGTATTTT	CASTPGSEDTQYF
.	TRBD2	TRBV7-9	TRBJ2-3	TGTGCCAGCAGCCTCCCAGCGGGAGCAGTAGATACGCAGTATTTT	CASSLPAGAVDTQYF
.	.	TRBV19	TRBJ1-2	TGTGCCAGTAGTATAGTCTCTAACTATGGCTACACCTTC	CASSIVSNYGYTF
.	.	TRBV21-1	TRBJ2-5	TGTGCCAGCAGCAAAGCGACTAGCGGGGGTGTGGAGACCCAGTACTTC	CASSKATSGGVETQYF
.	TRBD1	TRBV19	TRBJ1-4	TGTGCCAGTCGTGACAGGGATGAAAAACTGTTTTTT	CASRDRDEKLFF
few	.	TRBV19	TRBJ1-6	TGTGCCAGTAGTATAGAGGAAGGCAGAGGGAATTCACCCCTCCACTTT	CASSIEEGRGNSPLHF
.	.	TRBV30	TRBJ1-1	TGTGCCTGGACTGTGGGACTCTTGAACACTGAAGCTTTCTTT	CAWTVGLLNTEAFF
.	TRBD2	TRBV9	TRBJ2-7	TGTGCCAGCAGCGCCTACCCGGGGGGGTACGAGCAGTACTTC	CASSAYPGGYEQYF
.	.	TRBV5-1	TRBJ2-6	TGCGCCAGTACTAACAGGAATGGTGTGACTGGGGCCAACGTCCTGACTTTC	CASTNRNGVTGANVLTF
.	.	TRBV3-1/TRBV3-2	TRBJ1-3	TGTGCCAGCAGCCAAGACCATTCTGGAAACACCATATATTTT	CASSQDHSGNTIYF
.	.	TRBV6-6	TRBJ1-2	TGTGCCAGCACCCAGGGTGGCGGCTACACCTTC	CASTQGGGYTF
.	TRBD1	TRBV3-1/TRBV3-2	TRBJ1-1	TGTGCCAGCAGCCCCGGCAAGGGGGCGCGAACTGAAGCTTTCTTT	CASSPGKGARTEAFF
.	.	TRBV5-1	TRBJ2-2	TGCGCCAGCAGCGCAGGGGATCGGGGGGAGCTGTTTTTT	CASSAGDRGELFF
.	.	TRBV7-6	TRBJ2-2	TGTGCCAGCAGCTTAGCTCGGGGGATCGGGGAGCTGTTTTTT	CASSLARGIGELFF
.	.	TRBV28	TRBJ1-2	TGTGCCAGCAGTTTTCCCCGGGTGGCTAACTATGGCTACACCTTC	CASSFPRVANYGYTF
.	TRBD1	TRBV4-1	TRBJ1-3	TGCGCCAGCAGCCCCTTCGGACAGGTCTCTGGAAACACCATATATTTT	CASSPFGQVSGNTIYF
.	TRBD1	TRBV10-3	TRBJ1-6	TGTGCCATCAGTGAGTCGAGTCAGGGGGAGAGTTCACCCCTCCACTTT	CAISESSQGESSPLHF
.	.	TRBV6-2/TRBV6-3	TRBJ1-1	TGTGCCAGCAGTTATGTAGGAGGCTTGAACACTGAAGCTTTCTTT	CASSYVGGLNTEAFF
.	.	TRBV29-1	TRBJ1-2	TGCAGCGTTGAAGAAGGGGAGGATGCCTTC	CSVEEGEDAF
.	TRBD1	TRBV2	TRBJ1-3	TGTGCCAGCAGGCAGGGGGAAGCTGGAAACACCATATATTTT	CASRQGEAGNTIYF
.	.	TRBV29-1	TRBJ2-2	TGCAGCGGGGCACAGGGAAGGAACACCGGGGAGCTGTTTTTT	CSGAQGRNTGELFF
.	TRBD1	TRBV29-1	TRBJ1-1	TGCAGCGGGACAGGGGGCCTCAAATTAAACACTGAAGCTTTCTTT	CSGTGGLKLNTEAFF
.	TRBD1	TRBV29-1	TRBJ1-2	TGCAGCGTTTTACAGGGGGGTCGAGGCTACACCTTC	CSVLQGGRGYTF
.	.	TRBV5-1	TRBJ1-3	TGCGCCAGCAGCTATCCGCGGCCCTCTGGAAACACCATATATTTT	CASSYPRPSGNTIYF
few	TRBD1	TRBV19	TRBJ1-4	TGTGCCAGTAGTATGGACAGGGGTGGCGGGCGTGAAAAACTGTTTTTT	CASSMDRGGGREKLFF
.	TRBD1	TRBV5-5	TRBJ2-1	TGTGCCAGCAGCTTACGGGACAGATACAATGAGCAGTTCTTC	CASSLRDRYNEQFF
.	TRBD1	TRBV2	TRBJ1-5	TGTGCCAGCAATGACAGGGCCCAGCCCCAGCATTTT	CASNDRAQPQHF
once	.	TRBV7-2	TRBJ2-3	TGTGCCAGCAGCCCTGGACTCGACACAGATACGCAGTATTTT	CASSPGLDTDTQYF
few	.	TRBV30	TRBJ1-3	TGTGCCTGGCTCACCGGGGGTCATGTTGCTGACACCATATATTTT	CAWLTGGHVADTIYF
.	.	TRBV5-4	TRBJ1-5	TGTGCCAGCAGCTTGGCCCCCCTAGAGCCCCAGCATTTT	CASSLAPLEPQHF
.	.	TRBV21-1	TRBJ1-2	TGTGCCAGCACCCGTGGGGCGGTTCCTAACTATGGCTACACCTTC	CASTRGAVPNYGYTF
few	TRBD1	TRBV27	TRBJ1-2	TGTGCCAGCAGTCCCAATACCCGGGACAGGTACTATGGCTACACCTTC	CASSPNTRDRYYGYTF
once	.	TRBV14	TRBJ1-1	TGTGCCAGCAGCCAAGATCCCAGGCCGGGGGCTTTCTTT	CASSQDPRPGAFF
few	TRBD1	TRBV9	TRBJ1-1	TGTGCCAGCAGCGTAGCGGACAGGGGGTTCACTGAAGCTTTCTTT	CASSVADRGFTEAFF
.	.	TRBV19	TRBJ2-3	TGTGCCAGTAGTATAGGGGCCGGGGTTACGCAGTATTTT	CASSIGAGVTQYF
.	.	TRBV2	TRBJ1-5	TGTGCCAGCAGAAGAGGGAGCCAGCCTAATCAGCCCCAGCATTTT	CASRRGSQPNQPQHF
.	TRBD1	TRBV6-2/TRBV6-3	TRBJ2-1	TGTGCCAGCACCCCAGCCCCGGGACAGAGCCCTCTCTCGGTCTACAATGAGCAGTTCTTC	CASTPAPGQSPLSVYNEQFF
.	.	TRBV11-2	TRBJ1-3	TGTGCCAGCAGCCTCTCACGACAGACTCCTGGAAACACCATATATTTT	CASSLSRQTPGNTIYF
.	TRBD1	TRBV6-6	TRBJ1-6	TGTGCCAGCAGGCAACAGGGGGCGTTGAATTCACCCCTCCACTTT	CASRQQGALNSPLHF
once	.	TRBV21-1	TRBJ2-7	TGTGCCAGCAGCAAGGGACTAGCGGGAGGTCTAGAGCAGTACTTC	CASSKGLAGGLEQYF
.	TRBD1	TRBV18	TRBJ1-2	TGTGCCAGCTCACACTCGCCGGACAGGGGAAATGGCTACACCTTC	CASSHSPDRGNGYTF
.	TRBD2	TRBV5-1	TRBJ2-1	TGCGCCAGCAGCTTCGTGCTAGCGGTAGACAATGAGCAGTTCTTC	CASSFVLAVDNEQFF
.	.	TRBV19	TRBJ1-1	TGTGCCAGTAGTATAGAGCGGCCTTTGAACACTGAAGCTTTCTTT	CASSIERPLNTEAFF
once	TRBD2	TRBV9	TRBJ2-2	TGTGCCAGCAGCCGCGGACTAGCGGCGAACACCGGGGAGCTGTTTTTT	CASSRGLAANTGELFF
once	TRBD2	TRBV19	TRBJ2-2	TGTGCCAGTACCCAGCGGGGGGGCAGTTTCGGGGAGCTGTTTTTT	CASTQRGGSFGELFF
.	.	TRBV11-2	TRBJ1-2	TGTGCCAGCAGCCTGGACAGTGCTAACTATGGCTACACCTTC	CASSLDSANYGYTF
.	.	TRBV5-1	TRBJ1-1	TGCGCCAGCAGCTTCACCGGAGAGAACACTGAAGCTTTCTTT	CASSFTGENTEAFF